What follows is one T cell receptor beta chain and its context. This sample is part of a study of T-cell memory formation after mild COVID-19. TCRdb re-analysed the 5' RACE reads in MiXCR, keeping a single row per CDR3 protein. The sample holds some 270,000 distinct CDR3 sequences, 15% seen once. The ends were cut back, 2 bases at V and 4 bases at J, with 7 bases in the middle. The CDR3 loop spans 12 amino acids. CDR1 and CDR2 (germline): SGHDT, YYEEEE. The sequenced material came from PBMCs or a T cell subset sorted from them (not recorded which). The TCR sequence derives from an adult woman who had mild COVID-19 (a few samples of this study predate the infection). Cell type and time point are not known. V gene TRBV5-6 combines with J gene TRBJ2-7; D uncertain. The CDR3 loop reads CASSLTSYEQYF. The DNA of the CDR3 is TGTGCCAGCAGCTTAACTTCTTACGAGCAGTACTTC.